This TCR beta chain was captured by sequencing in a study of OX40 agonist ivuxolimab in advanced cancers. Study overall: A male proportion of under 90% was recorded, with mean age approximately 57 years and range roughly 20 to 90.

In the case of this clone: Its antigen is still unknown.

TCRdb keeps only in-frame clones here, not all; method: immunoSEQ multiplex PCR. The table has some 77,000 clones, roughly 88% seen once. The CDR3 spans 15 residues. Trimming left V 6 bases short and J 0 bases short, with 14 bases between. The germline V gene has CDR1 MNHNS and CDR2 SASEGT. Study observations and caveats: Near-lowest levels of clonal expansion characterized partial responders at 0.1-3.0 mg/kg.

The material sequenced was CD4+ or CD8+ T cells sorted from blood, taken in a trial of the OX40 agonist ivuxolimab. The sequence came from an adult with an advanced solid tumor such as melanoma, head and neck, liver or kidney cancer. This sequence joins TRBV6-1 and TRBJ1-1, with a weak D call TRBD1 (6 bases). This CDR3 is CASSLNRGLNTEAFF. The CDR3, as DNA: TGTGCCAGCAGCCTCAATCGGGGGCTGAACACTGAAGCTTTCTTT.